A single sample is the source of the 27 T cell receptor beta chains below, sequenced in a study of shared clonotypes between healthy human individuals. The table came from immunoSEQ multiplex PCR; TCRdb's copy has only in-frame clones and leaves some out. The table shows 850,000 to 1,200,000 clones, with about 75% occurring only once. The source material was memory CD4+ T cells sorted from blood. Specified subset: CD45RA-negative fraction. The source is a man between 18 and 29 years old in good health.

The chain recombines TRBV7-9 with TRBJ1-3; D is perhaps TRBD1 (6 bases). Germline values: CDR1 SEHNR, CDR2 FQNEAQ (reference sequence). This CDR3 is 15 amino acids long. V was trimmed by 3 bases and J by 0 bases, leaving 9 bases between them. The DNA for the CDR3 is TGTGCCAGCAGCTTGGGGACAATCTCTGGAAACACCATATATTTT. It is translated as CASSLGTISGNTIYF.

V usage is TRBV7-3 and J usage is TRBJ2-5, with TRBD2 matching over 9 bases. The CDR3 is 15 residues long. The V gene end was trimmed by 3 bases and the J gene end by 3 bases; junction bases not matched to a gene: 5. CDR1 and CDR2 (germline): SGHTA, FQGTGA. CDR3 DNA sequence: TGTGCCAGCAGCTTGGGCCAGCGGGGGGAAGAGACCCAGTACTTC. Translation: CASSLGQRGEETQYF.

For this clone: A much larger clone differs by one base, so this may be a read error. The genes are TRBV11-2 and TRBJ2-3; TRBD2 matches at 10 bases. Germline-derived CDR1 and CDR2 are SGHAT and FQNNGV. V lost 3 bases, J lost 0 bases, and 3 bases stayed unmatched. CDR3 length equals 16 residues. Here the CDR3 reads CASSFLAGASTDTQYF. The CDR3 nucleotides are TGTGCCAGCAGCTTTCTAGCGGGGGCTAGCACAGATACGCAGTATTTT.

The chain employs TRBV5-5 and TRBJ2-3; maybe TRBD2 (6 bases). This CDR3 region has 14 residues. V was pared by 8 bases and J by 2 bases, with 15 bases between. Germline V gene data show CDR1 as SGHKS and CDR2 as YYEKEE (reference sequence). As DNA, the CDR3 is TGTGCCAGTCGGGGGAGGTTATCCACAGATACGCAGTATTTT. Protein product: CASRGRLSTDTQYF.

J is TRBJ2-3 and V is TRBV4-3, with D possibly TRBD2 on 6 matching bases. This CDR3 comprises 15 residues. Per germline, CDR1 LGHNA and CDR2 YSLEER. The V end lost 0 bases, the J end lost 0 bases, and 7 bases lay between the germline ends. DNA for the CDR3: TGCGCCAGCAGCCAAGAGGGGGGAAGCACAGATACGCAGTATTTT. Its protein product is CASSQEGGSTDTQYF.

The CDR3 DNA follows: TGTGCCTGGGACGGGAGGGAAGTTGGAGCTTTCTTT. Translation: CAWDGREVGAFF. The chain couples TRBV30 to TRBJ1-1; no clear D gene. Germline V gene lookup returns CDR1 GTSNPN and CDR2 SVGIG (reference sequence). The V and J ends lost 5 bases and 10 bases respectively, with 17 bases between them. The CDR3 length is 12 residues. Combining the CDR3 with reference TRBV30 and TRBJ1-1 gives the whole variable domain SQTIHQWPATLVQPVGSPLSLECTVEGTSNPNLYWYRQAAGRGLQLLFYSVGIGQISSEVPQNLSASRPQDRQFILSSKKLLLSDSGFYLCAWDGREVGAFFGQGTRLTVV.

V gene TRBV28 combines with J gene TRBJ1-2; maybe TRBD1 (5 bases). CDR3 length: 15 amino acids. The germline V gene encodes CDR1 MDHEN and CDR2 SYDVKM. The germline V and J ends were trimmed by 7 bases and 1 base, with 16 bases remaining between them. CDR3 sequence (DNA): TGTGCCAGCACACACGGGACGTCCAGTAACTATGGCTACACCTTC. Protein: CASTHGTSSNYGYTF.

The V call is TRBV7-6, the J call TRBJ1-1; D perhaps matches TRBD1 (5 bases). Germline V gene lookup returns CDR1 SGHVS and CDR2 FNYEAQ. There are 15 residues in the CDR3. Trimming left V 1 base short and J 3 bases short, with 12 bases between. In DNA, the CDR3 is TGTGCCAGCAGCTTAGGTGCTCAGGGCGACACTGAAGCTTTCTTT. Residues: CASSLGAQGDTEAFF.

The CDR3, as DNA: TGTGCCAGCAGCTCTCAGCCCGGGGCTAGCGGGTTGCATGAGCAGTTCTTC. Translation gives CASSSQPGASGLHEQFF. This chain uses TRBV7-8 with TRBJ2-1; 8 nucleotides line up with TRBD2. Trimming cost V 4 bases and J 8 bases; bases outside gene matches: 16. The V gene's germline CDR1 is SGHVS and CDR2 FQNEAQ. The CDR3 has 17 residues.

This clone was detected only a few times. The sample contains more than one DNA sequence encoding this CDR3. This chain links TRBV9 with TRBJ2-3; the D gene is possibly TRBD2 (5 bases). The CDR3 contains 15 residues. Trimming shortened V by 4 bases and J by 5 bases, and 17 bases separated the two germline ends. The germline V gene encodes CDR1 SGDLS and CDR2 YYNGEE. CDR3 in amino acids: CASSPPGLARDTQYF. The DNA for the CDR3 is TGTGCCAGCAGCCCACCGGGCCTAGCCAGAGATACGCAGTATTTT.

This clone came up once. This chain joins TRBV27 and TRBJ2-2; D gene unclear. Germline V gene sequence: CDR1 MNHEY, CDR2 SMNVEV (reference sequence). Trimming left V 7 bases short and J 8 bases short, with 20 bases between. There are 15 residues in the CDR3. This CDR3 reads CASNPRWVREGELFF. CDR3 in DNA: TGTGCCAGCAACCCTCGGTGGGTTCGCGAAGGGGAGCTGTTTTTT.

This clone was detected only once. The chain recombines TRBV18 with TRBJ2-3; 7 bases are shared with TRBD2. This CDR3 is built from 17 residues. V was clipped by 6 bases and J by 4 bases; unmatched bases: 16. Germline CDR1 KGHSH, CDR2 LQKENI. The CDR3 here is CASSLTQRGPPADTQYF. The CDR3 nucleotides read TGTGCCAGCTCGCTGACCCAGCGGGGACCCCCCGCAGATACGCAGTATTTT.

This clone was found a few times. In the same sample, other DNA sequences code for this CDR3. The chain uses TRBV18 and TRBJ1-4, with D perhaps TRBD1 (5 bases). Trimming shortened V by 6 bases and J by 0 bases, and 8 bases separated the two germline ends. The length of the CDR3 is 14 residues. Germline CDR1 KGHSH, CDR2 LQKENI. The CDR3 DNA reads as TGTGCCAGCTCCCCGACAGCAACTAATGAAAAACTGTTTTTT. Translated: CASSPTATNEKLFF.

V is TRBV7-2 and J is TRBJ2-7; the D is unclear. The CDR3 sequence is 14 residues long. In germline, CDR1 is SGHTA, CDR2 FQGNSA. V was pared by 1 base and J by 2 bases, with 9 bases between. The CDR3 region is CASSLDAGPYEQYF. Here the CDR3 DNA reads TGTGCCAGCAGCTTAGATGCAGGCCCCTACGAGCAGTACTTC.

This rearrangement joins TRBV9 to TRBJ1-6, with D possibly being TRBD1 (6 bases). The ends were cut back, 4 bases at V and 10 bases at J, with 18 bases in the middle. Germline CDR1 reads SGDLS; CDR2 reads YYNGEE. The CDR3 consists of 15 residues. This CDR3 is CASSPSGGLKSPLHF. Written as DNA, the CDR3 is TGTGCCAGCAGCCCCTCGGGGGGGCTGAAATCACCCCTCCACTTT. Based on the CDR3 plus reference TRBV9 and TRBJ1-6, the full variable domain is DSGVTQTPKHLITATGQRVTLRCSPRSGDLSVYWYQQSLDQGLQFLIQYYNGEERAKGNILERFSAQQFPDLHSELNLSSLELGDSALYFCASSPSGGLKSPLHFGNGTRLTVT.

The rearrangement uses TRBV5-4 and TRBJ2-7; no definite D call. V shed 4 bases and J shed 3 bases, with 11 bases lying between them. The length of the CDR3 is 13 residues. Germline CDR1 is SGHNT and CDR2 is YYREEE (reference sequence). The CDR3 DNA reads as TGTGCCAGCAGCATGGGATTCCTCTACGAGCAGTACTTC. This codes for CASSMGFLYEQYF.

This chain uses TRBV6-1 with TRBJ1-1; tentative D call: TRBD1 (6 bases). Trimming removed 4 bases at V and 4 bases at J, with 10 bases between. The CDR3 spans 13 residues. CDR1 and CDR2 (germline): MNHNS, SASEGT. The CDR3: CASSVKGGTEAFF. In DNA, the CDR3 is TGTGCCAGCAGTGTAAAGGGGGGCACTGAAGCTTTCTTT.

CDR3 nucleotide sequence: TGTGCCAGCAGTTATCTTGGACACGATAAATACTACGAGCAGTACTTC. Its translation is CASSYLGHDKYYEQYF. V and J are TRBV6-5 and TRBJ2-7; possibly TRBD1 for D (5 bases). V was cut by 3 bases and J by 3 bases, with 18 bases left in between. The CDR3 has 16 residues. The germline gives CDR1 MNHEY, CDR2 SVGAGI.

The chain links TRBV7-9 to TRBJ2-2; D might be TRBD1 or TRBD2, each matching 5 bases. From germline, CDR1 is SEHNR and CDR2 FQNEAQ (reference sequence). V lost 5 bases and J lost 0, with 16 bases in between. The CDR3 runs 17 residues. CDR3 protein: CASSIPGAGTNTGELFF. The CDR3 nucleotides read TGTGCCAGCAGCATACCCGGGGCGGGTACGAACACCGGGGAGCTGTTTTTT. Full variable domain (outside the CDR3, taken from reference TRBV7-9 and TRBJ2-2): DTGVSQNPRHKITKRGQNVTFRCDPISEHNRLYWYRQTLGQGPEFLTYFQNEAQLEKSRLLSDRFSAERPKGSFSTLEIQRTEQGDSAMYLCASSIPGAGTNTGELFFGEGSRLTVL.

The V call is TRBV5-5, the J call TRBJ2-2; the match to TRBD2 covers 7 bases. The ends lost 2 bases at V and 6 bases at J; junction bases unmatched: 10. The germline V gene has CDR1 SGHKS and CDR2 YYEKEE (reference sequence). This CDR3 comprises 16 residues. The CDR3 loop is CASSFGGGTSAGELFF. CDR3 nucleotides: TGTGCCAGCAGCTTCGGGGGAGGGACCTCGGCCGGGGAGCTGTTTTTT.

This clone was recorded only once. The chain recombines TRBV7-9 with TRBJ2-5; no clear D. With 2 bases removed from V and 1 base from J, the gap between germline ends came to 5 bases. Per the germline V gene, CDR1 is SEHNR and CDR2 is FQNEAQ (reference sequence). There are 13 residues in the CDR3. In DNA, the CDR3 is TGTGCCAGCAGCTTATCGCGCCAAGAGACCCAGTACTTC. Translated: CASSLSRQETQYF. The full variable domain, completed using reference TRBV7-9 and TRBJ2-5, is DTGVSQNPRHKITKRGQNVTFRCDPISEHNRLYWYRQTLGQGPEFLTYFQNEAQLEKSRLLSDRFSAERPKGSFSTLEIQRTEQGDSAMYLCASSLSRQETQYFGPGTRLLVL.

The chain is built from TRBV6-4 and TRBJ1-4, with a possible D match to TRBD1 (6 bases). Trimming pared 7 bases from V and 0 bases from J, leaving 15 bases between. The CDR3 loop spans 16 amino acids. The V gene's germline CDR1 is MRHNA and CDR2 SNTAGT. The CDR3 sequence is CASTLGGLATNEKLFF. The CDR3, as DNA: TGTGCCAGCACCCTGGGGGGGCTTGCAACTAATGAAAAACTGTTTTTT.

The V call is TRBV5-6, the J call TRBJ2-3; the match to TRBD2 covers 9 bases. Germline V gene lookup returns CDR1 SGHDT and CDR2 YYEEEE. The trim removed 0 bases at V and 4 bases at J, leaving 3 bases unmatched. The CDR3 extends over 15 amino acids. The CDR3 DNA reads TGTGCCAGCAGCTTGGATGGCGGGGGGGCAGATACGCAGTATTTT. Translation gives CASSLDGGGADTQYF.

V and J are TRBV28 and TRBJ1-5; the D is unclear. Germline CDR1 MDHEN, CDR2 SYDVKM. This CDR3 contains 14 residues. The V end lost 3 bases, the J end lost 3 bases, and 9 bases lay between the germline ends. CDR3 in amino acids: CASSFGLNNQPQHF. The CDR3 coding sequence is TGTGCCAGCAGTTTCGGGCTTAACAATCAGCCCCAGCATTTT.

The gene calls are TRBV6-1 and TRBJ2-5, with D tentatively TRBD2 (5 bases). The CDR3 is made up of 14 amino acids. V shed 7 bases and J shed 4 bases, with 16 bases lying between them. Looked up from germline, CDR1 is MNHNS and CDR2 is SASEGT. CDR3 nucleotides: TGTGCCAGCATCCAAGCGGCCCAGGCAGAGACCCAGTACTTC. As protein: CASIQAAQAETQYF.

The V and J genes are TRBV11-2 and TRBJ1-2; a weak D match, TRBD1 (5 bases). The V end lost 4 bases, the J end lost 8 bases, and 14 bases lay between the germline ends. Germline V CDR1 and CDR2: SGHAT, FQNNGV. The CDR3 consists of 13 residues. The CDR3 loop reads CASSSTGPWGYTF. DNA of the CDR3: TGTGCCAGCAGCTCAACAGGACCGTGGGGCTACACCTTC.

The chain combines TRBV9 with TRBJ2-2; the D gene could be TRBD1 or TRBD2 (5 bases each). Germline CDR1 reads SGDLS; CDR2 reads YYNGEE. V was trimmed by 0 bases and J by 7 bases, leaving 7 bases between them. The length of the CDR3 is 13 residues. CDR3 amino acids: CASSVVGGGELFF. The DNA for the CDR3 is TGTGCCAGCAGCGTAGTTGGGGGCGGGGAGCTGTTTTTT. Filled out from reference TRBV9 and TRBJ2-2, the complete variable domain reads DSGVTQTPKHLITATGQRVTLRCSPRSGDLSVYWYQQSLDQGLQFLIQYYNGEERAKGNILERFSAQQFPDLHSELNLSSLELGDSALYFCASSVVGGGELFFGEGSRLTVL.